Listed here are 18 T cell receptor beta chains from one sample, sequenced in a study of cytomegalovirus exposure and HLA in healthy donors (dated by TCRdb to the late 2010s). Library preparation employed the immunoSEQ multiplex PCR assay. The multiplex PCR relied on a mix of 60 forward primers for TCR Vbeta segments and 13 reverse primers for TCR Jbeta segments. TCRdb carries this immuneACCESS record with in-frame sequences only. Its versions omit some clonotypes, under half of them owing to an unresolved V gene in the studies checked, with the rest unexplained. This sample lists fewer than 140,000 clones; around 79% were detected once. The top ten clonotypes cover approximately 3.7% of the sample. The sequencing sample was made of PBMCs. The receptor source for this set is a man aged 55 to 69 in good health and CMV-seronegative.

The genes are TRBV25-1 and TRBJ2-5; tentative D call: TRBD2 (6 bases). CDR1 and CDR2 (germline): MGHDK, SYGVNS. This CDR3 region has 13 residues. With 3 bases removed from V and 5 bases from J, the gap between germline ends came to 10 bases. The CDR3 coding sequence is TGTGCCAGCAGTGAGGGAGGACGGGAGACCCAGTACTTC. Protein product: CASSEGGRETQYF.

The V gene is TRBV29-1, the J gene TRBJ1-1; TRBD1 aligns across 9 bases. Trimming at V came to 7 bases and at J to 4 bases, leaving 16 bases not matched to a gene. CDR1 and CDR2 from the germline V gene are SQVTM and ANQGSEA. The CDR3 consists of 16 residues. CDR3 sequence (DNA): TGCAGCGCCCGACGGACAGGGGCCGTGGGGGGCACTGAAGCTTTCTTT. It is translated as CSARRTGAVGGTEAFF.

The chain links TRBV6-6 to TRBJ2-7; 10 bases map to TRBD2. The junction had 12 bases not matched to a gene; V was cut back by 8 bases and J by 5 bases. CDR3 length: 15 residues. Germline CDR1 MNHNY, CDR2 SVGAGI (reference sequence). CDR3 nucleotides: TGTGCCAGCTCATCTCAGCGGGGGGGCGGAGACGAGCAGTACTTC. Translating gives CASSSQRGGGDEQYF.

The DNA for the CDR3 is TGTGCCCTTGGACAGGGGACTTACACCGGGGAGCTGTTTTTT. Translating gives CALGQGTYTGELFF. The chain is built from TRBV7-2 and TRBJ2-2; 9 bases fit TRBD1. Germline CDR1 is SGHTA and CDR2 is FQGNSA. This CDR3 has 14 amino acids. The J segment lost 3 bases and the V segment lost 11 bases, leaving 7 bases of the junction unmatched.

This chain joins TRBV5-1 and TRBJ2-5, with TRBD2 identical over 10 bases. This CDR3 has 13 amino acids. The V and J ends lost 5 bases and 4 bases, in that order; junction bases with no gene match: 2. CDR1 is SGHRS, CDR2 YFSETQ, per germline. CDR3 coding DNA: TGCGCCAGCAGTAGCGGGGGGACAGAGACCCAGTACTTC. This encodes CASSSGGTETQYF.

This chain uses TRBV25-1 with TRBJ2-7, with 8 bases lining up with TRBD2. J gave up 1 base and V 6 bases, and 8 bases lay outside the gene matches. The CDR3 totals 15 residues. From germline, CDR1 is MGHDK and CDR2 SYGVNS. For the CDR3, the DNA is TGTGCCAGCAGCTCCGGGGGGGTTATATCCTACGAGCAGTACGTC. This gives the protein CASSSGGVISYEQYV.

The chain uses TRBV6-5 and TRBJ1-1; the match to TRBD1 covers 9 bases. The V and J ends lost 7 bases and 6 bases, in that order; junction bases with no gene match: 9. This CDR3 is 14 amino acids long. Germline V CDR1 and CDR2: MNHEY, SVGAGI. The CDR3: CASTPPGQGAEAFF. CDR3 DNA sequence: TGTGCCAGCACTCCTCCGGGACAGGGCGCTGAAGCTTTCTTT.

The CDR3 sequence is CASSLAPGTEAFF. CDR3 coding DNA: TGTGCCAGCAGCTTAGCGCCCGGGACTGAAGCTTTCTTT. The V call is TRBV7-6, the J call TRBJ1-1; D gene unclear. Trimming pared 0 bases from V and 5 bases from J, leaving 7 bases between. CDR3 length: 13 amino acids. The germline CDR1 and CDR2 sequences are SGHVS and FNYEAQ.

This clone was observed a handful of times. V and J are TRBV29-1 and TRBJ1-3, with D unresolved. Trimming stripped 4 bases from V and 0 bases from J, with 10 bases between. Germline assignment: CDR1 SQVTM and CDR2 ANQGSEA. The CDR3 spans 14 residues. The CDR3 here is CSVGSADSGNTIYF. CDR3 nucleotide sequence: TGCAGCGTTGGGTCGGCGGACTCTGGAAACACCATATATTTT.

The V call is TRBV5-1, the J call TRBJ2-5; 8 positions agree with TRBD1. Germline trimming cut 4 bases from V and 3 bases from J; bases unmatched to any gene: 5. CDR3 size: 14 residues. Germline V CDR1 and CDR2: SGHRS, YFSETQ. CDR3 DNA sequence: TGCGCCAGCAGCCGACAGGGGCGAGAAGAGACCCAGTACTTC. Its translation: CASSRQGREETQYF. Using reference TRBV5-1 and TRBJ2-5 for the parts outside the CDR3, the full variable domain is KAGVTQTPRYLIKTRGQQVTLSCSPISGHRSVSWYQQTPGQGLQFLFEYFSETQRNKGNFPGRFSGRQFSNSRSEMNVSTLELGDSALYLCASSRQGREETQYFGPGTRLLVL.

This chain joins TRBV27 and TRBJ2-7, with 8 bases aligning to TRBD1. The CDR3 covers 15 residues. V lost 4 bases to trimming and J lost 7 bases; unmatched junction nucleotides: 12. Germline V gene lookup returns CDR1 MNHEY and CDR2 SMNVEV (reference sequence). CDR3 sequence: CASSSARTGLEEQYV. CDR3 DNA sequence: TGTGCCAGCAGTTCCGCCCGGACAGGGCTTGAGGAGCAGTACGTC.

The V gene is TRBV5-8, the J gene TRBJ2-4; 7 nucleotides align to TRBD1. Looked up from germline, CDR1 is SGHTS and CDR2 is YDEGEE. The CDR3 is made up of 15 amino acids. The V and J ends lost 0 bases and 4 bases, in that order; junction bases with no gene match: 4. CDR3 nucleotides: TGTGCCAGCAGCTTGGGGACAGGTGATAAAAACATTCAGTACTTC. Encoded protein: CASSLGTGDKNIQYF.

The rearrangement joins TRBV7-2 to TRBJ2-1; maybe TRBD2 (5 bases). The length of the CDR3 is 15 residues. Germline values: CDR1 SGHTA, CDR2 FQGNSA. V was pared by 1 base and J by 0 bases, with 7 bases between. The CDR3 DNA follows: TGTGCCAGCAGCTTAGATGGGAGCTCCTACAATGAGCAGTTCTTC. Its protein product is CASSLDGSSYNEQFF.

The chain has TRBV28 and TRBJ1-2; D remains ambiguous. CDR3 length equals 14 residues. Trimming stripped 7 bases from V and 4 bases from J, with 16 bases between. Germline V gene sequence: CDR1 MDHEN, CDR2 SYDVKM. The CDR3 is CASTLAGKSYGYTF. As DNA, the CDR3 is TGTGCCAGCACCTTGGCTGGTAAAAGCTATGGCTACACCTTC.

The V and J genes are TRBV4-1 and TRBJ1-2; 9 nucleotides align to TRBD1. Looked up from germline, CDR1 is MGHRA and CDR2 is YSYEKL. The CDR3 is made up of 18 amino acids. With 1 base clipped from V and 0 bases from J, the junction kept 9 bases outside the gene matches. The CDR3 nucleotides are TGCGCCAGCAGCCAAGTGGCCACAGGGGGCTTCGCTAACTATGGCTACACCTTC. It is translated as CASSQVATGGFANYGYTF.

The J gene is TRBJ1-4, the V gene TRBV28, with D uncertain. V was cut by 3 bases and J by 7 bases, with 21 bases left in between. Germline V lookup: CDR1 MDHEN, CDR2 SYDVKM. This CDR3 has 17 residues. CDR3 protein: CASSFPRLHSHGEKLFF. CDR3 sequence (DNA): TGTGCCAGCAGTTTCCCCCGTCTTCACTCCCACGGTGAAAAACTGTTTTTT.

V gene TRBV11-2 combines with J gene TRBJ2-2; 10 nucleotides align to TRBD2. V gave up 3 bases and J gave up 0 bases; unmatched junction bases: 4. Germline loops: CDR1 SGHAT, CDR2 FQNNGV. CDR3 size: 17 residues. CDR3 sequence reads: CASSLRTSGSNTGELFF. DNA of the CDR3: TGTGCCAGCAGCTTGCGGACTAGCGGTTCGAACACCGGGGAGCTGTTTTTT.

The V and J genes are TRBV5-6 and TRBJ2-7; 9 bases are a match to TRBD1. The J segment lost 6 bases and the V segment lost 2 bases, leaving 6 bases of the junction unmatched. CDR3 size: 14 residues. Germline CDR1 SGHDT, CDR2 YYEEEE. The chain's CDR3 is CASSFKDRGLEQYF. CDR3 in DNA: TGTGCCAGCAGCTTCAAGGACAGGGGTCTCGAGCAGTACTTC.